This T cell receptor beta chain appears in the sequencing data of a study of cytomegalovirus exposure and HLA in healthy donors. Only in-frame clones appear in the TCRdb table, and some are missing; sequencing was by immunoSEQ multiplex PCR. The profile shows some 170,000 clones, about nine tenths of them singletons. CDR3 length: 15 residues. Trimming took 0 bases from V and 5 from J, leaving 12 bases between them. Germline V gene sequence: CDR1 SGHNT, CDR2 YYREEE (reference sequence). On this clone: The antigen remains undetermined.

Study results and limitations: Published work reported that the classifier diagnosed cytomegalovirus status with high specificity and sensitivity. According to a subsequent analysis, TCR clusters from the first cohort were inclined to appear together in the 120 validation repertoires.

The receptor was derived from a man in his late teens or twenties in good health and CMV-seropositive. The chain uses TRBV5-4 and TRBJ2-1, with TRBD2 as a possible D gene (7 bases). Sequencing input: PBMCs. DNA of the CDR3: TGTGCCAGCAGCTTGGGAAGGGGGGGGGACAATGAGCAGTTCTTC. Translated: CASSLGRGGDNEQFF.